The present T cell receptor (beta chain) was sequenced within a study of T cell responses to AZD1222 COVID-19 vaccine. Whole-study results and caveats: Epitopes outside B.1.351 and B.1.1.7 mutated regions reportedly drew nearly half of spike TCRs.

Some second doses came at about 4 weeks and others at about 12 weeks; these were pooled. Here immunoSEQ multiplex PCR was the method, and the copy in TCRdb shows in-frame clones only, minus some. Of more than 15,000 clones in the sample, roughly 89% are singletons; the top ten hold approximately 9%. Of note for this clone: Its matching antigen is unknown.

This specimen was peripheral blood, taken 28 days after the second AZD1222 dose. The clonotype originates from an adult who received the AZD1222 COVID-19 vaccine.

The CDR3 DNA reads as TGTGCCAGTAGACTGACAGGGACCAATCAGCCCCAGCATTTT. It is translated as CASRLTGTNQPQHF. The chain has TRBV19 and TRBJ1-5; 7 positions agree with TRBD1. CDR1 is LNHDA and CDR2 is SQIVND in the germline V gene (reference sequence). This CDR3 region has 14 residues. The trim removed 6 bases at V and 3 bases at J, leaving 5 bases unmatched.